Described below is a single TCR beta chain sequence and its context. The repertoire was sequenced with immunoSEQ multiplex PCR; TCRdb's copy has only in-frame clones and lacks some. In the table there are tens of thousands of clones, about 80% of which are singletons. The sample is drawn from a study of blood T cell repertoires in COVID-19. About the study: PBMCs, B-cell-depleted T cells, or T cells were the source of the cDNA or gDNA that made up the material.

V lost 7 bases, J lost 5 bases, and 11 bases lay in between. Germline assignment: CDR1 SEHNR and CDR2 FQNEAQ (reference sequence). The CDR3 spans 12 residues. The TCR originated in a woman aged 70 to 79 with acute or convalescent COVID-19. Sequenced material: peripheral blood. The V call is TRBV7-9, the J call TRBJ1-1, with D tentatively TRBD1 (6 bases). CDR3 protein: CASTNTGTEAFF. DNA of the CDR3: TGTGCCAGCACCAATACAGGGACTGAAGCTTTCTTT.